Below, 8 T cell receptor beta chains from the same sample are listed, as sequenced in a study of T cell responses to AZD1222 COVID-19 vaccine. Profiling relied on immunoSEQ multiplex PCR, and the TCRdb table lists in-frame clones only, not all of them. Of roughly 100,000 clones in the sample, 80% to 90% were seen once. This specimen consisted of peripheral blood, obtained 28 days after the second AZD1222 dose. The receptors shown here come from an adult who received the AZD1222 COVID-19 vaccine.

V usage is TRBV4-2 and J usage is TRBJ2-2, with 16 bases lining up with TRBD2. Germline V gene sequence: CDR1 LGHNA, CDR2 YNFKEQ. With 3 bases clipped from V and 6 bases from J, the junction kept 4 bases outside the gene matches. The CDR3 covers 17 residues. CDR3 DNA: TGTGCCAGCAGCCAGGGACTAGCGGGAGGGCCCGCCGGGGAGCTGTTTTTT. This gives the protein CASSQGLAGGPAGELFF.

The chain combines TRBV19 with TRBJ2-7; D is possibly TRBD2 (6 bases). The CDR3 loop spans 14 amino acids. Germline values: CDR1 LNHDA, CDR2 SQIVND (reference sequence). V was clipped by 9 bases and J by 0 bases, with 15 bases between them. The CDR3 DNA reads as TGTGCCAGCACGGCCGGGACTCACTCCTACGAGCAGTACTTC. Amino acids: CASTAGTHSYEQYF. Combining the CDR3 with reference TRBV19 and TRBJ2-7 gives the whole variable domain DGGITQSPKYLFRKEGQNVTLSCEQNLNHDAMYWYRQDPGQGLRLIYYSQIVNDFQKGDIAEGYSVSREKKESFPLTVTSAQKNPTAFYLCASTAGTHSYEQYFGPGTRLTVT.

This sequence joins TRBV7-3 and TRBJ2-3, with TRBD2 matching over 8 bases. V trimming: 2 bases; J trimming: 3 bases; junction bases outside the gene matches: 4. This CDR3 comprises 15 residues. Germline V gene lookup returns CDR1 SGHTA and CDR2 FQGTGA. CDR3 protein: CASSLSGLATDTQYF. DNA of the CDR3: TGTGCCAGCAGCTTATCCGGACTAGCTACAGATACGCAGTATTTT.

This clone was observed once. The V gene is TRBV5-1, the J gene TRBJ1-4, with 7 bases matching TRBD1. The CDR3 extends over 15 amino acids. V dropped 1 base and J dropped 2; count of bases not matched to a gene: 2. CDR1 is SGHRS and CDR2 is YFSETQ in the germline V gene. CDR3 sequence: CASSLQGGTNEKLFF. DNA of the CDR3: TGCGCCAGCAGCTTGCAGGGGGGCACTAATGAAAAACTGTTTTTT.

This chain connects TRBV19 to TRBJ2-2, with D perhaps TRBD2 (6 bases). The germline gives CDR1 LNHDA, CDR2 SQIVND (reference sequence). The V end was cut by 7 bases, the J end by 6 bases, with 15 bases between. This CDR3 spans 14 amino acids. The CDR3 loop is CASKEIGSAGELFF. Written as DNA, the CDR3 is TGTGCCAGTAAGGAAATCGGGAGCGCCGGGGAGCTGTTTTTT.

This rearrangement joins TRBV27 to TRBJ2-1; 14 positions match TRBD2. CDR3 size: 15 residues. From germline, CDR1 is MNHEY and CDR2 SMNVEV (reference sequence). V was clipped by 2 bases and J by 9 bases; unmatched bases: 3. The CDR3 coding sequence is TGTGCCAGCAGTTTAGGACTAGCGGGGGGTGGTGAGCAGTTCTTC. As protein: CASSLGLAGGGEQFF.

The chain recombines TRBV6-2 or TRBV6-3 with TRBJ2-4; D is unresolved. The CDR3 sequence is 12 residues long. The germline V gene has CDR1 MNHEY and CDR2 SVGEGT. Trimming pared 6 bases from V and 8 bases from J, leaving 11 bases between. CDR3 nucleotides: TGTGCCAGCAGCACTATTGGGGACATTCAGTACTTC. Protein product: CASSTIGDIQYF.

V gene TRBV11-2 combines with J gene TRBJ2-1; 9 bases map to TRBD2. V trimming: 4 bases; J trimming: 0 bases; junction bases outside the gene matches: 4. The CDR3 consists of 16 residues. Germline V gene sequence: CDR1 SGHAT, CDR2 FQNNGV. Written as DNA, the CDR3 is TGTGCCAGCAGCTCACCTAGCGGGATCTCCTACAATGAGCAGTTCTTC. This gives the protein CASSSPSGISYNEQFF. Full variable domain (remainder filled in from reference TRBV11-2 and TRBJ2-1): EAGVAQSPRYKIIEKRQSVAFWCNPISGHATLYWYQQILGQGPKLLIQFQNNGVVDDSQLPKDRFSAERLKGVDSTLKIQPAKLEDSAVYLCASSSPSGISYNEQFFGPGTRLTVL.